The sequence of this T cell receptor beta chain was determined in a study of blood T cell repertoires in COVID-19 (dated by TCRdb to 2020 to 2021). For the wider study: Collaborator samples came from the United States, Italy and Spain and covered acute and convalescent phases of COVID-19. The material from the prospective study consisted of cDNA or gDNA derived from T cells, B-cell-depleted T cells, or PBMCs. Deeply sampled blood TCRbeta repertoires from subjects exposed to, actively infected with, or recovered from COVID-19 were included in the dataset. A freely available public database, intended as a resource for researchers studying the immune response to SARS-CoV-2, is where the repertoires were released. Samples came from the ongoing ImmuneRACE study (first 160 participants) plus 1,254 subjects from 6 global collaborators. The sample metadata nearly always contained a de-identified subject ID, COVID-19 status, age in years and sex. Where available, HLA class I and class II types were taken from metadata supplied by the sample provider and were not determined by assay-based typing. The study at large found these results: The quantity of clinical and demographic metadata differed by source and by participant and was supplied without curation.

TCRbeta CDR3 regions were amplified from genomic DNA using the immunoSEQ Assay, a bias-controlled multiplex PCR. The authors processed their data as follows. The number of nucleated cells in each sample was estimated from the amplification of reference gene primers within the assay. To quantify the absolute abundance of each unique TCRbeta CDR3 rearrangement, sequence reads were collapsed and filtered. For each sample, productive Simpson clonality was calculated as the square root of Simpson's diversity index over productive rearrangements. Entries here come from immuneACCESS through TCRdb and include only in-frame sequences with V and J called. Some clones fail to appear in such tables; in the studies checked, an unresolved V gene covers under half of the shortfall, and the cause of the remainder is unknown. V and J calls and clone size are copied from that table; D and trimming were computed from the DNA. The sample has roughly 95,000 clones on record, 75% to 95% of them singletons. The top ten hold roughly 4% of the sample.

Points on this clone: Which antigen it targets is not known. It has no much larger one-base neighbor in the sample; base qualities were not kept.

CDR1 MGHRA and CDR2 YSYEKL are derived from the germline V gene. The CDR3 covers 18 residues, taking in both the cysteine and the phenylalanine. Solely the CDR3 DNA is kept, with 54 bases framed from the first base. The V end gives up 1 base and the J end 4 bases, leaving 8 bases in the junction not matched to a gene. The collaborating institutions used their own protocols to collect whole blood in K2EDTA tubes. For TCRbeta analysis, collaborators shipped samples in one of three forms: frozen whole blood, isolated PBMCs, or DNA extracted from either of those sample types. Sequenced: peripheral blood. The sequence joins TRBV4-1 to TRBJ1-5; 12 middle bases align to TRBD1. The receptor comes from a woman aged 50 to 60 in a cohort sampled during active COVID-19. The CDR3 region reads CASSQGLGQGARNQPQHF. The DNA sequence is as follows: TGCGCCAGCAGCCAAGGTCTGGGACAGGGGGCGCGAAATCAGCCCCAGCATTTT.